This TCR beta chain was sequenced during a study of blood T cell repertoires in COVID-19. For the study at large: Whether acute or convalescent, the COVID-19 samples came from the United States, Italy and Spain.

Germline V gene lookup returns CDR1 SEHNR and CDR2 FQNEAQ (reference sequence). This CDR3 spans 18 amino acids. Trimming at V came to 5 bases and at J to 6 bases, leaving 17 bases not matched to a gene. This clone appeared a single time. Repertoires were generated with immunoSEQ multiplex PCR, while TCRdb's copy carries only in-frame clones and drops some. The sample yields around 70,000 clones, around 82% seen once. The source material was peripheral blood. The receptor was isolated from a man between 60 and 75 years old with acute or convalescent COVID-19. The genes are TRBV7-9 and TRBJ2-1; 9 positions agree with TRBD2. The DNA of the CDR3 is TGTGCCAGCAGCCCATCGGCGGGGGGGATTTCCCGAATCAATGAGCAGTTCTTC. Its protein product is CASSPSAGGISRINEQFF.